This T cell receptor (beta chain) was captured by sequencing in a study of blood T cell repertoires in COVID-19. Study context: From T cells, B-cell-depleted T cells, or PBMCs came the material, which was cDNA or gDNA.

V dropped 7 bases and J dropped 2 bases, with 22 bases sitting between them. The CDR3 runs 16 residues. From germline, CDR1 is SGHNT and CDR2 YYREEE (reference sequence). Method: immunoSEQ multiplex PCR; TCRdb's copy keeps in-frame clones and lacks some. Of fewer than 65,000 clones in the sample, roughly nine tenths are singletons; the top ten hold over 15%. This chain links TRBV5-4 with TRBJ2-7, with TRBD2 as a possible D gene (7 bases). The TCR sequence derives from an older woman with COVID-19, enrolled during active disease. The specimen was peripheral blood. The CDR3 bases are TGTGCCAGCTATTTAGACCCGGGGGGCACGACCTACGAGCAGTACTTC. Amino acid sequence: CASYLDPGGTTYEQYF.